Following are 19 T cell receptor beta chains from one sample sequenced in a study of blood T cell repertoires in COVID-19. Profiling relied on immunoSEQ multiplex PCR, and the TCRdb table lists in-frame clones only, not all of them. The sample shows some 160,000 clones, more than 65% of them seen only once. The material sequenced was peripheral blood. These receptors originate from a man between 65 and 85 years old with active or convalescent COVID-19.

The gene calls are TRBV5-1 and TRBJ1-2; 9 bases agree with TRBD1. The germline V gene encodes CDR1 SGHRS and CDR2 YFSETQ. The CDR3 loop spans 15 amino acids. The J segment lost 3 bases and the V segment lost 5 bases, leaving 8 bases of the junction unmatched. CDR3 in DNA: TGCGCCAGCAGTAACCGGGACAGGGCGCACTATGGCTACACCTTC. The encoded protein is CASSNRDRAHYGYTF.

The V call is TRBV10-3, the J call TRBJ2-5; D perhaps matches TRBD1 (6 bases). Trimming pared 3 bases from V and 0 bases from J, leaving 8 bases between. Germline assignment: CDR1 ENHRY and CDR2 SYGVKD. This CDR3 spans 14 amino acids. This CDR3 reads CAISERDNQETQYF. The CDR3 DNA sequence: TGTGCCATCAGTGAAAGGGACAACCAAGAGACCCAGTACTTC.

The V gene is TRBV5-1, the J gene TRBJ1-6; possible D gene TRBD1, 6 bases. The CDR3 is 17 residues long. V dropped 1 base and J dropped 1 base, with 12 bases sitting between them. Germline V gene sequence: CDR1 SGHRS, CDR2 YFSETQ. The CDR3 bases are TGCGCCAGCAGCTTGTCGGGGGGCGCGTCCTATAATTCACCCCTCCACTTT. It is translated as CASSLSGGASYNSPLHF.

V usage is TRBV6-2 or TRBV6-3 and J usage is TRBJ2-7, with D possibly being TRBD2 (6 bases). The CDR3 extends over 14 amino acids. The V end was cut by 3 bases, the J end by 2 bases, with 11 bases between. Germline V gives CDR1 MNHEY, CDR2 SVGEGT. CDR3 DNA sequence: TGTGCCAGCAGTTATCTTCCGGGGGCCTACGAGCAGTACTTC. Protein product: CASSYLPGAYEQYF.

The V and J genes are TRBV5-4 and TRBJ2-3; 13 bases fit TRBD2. Germline values: CDR1 SGHNT, CDR2 YYREEE (reference sequence). V lost 5 bases, J lost 4 bases, and 10 bases stayed unmatched. This CDR3 region has 17 residues. CDR3 region: CASRQGLAGARADTQYF. The CDR3 DNA follows: TGTGCCAGCAGACAAGGACTAGCGGGAGCCCGCGCAGATACGCAGTATTTT.

This clone appeared a single time. This chain uses TRBV19 with TRBJ1-4, with a weak D call TRBD1 (5 bases). The germline CDR1 and CDR2 sequences are LNHDA and SQIVND (reference sequence). This CDR3 has 17 residues. V was cut by 4 bases and J by 1 base, with 16 bases left in between. The CDR3 nucleotides read TGTGCCAGTAGTAACCTCCGGGGGGAGGGAACTAATGAAAAACTGTTTTTT. The encoded protein is CASSNLRGEGTNEKLFF. Looking up the rest from reference TRBV19 and TRBJ1-4 gives the full variable domain: DGGITQSPKYLFRKEGQNVTLSCEQNLNHDAMYWYRQDPGQGLRLIYYSQIVNDFQKGDIAEGYSVSREKKESFPLTVTSAQKNPTAFYLCASSNLRGEGTNEKLFFGSGTQLSVL.

This clone was seen a few times. This rearrangement joins TRBV7-2 to TRBJ1-2, with 7 bases lining up with TRBD1. V was clipped by 7 bases and J by 6 bases; unmatched bases: 17. Germline CDR1 and CDR2: SGHTA and FQGNSA. The CDR3 consists of 16 residues. The CDR3 spells CASKYGGQNIYNGYTF. CDR3 coding DNA: TGTGCCAGCAAGTATGGGGGACAGAACATCTATAATGGCTACACCTTC. The variable domain in full, completed from reference TRBV7-2 and TRBJ1-2, reads GAGVSQSPSNKVTEKGKDVELRCDPISGHTALYWYRQSLGQGLEFLIYFQGNSAPDKSGLPSDRFSAERTGGSVSTLTIQRTQQEDSAVYLCASKYGGQNIYNGYTFGSGTRLTVV.

This clone was recorded a few times. This chain connects TRBV10-3 to TRBJ2-1; D gene uncertain. The CDR3 is 13 residues long. Trimming took off 9 bases at V and 6 bases at J, with 15 bases between the two ends. From germline, CDR1 is ENHRY and CDR2 SYGVKD. In DNA form, the CDR3 reads TGTGCCATTTGGGCAGTTCACAGCAATGAGCAGTTCTTC. This gives the protein CAIWAVHSNEQFF.

This chain joins TRBV19 and TRBJ1-5; 7 bases agree with TRBD1. The germline gives CDR1 LNHDA, CDR2 SQIVND (reference sequence). There are 19 residues in the CDR3. With V trimmed by 7 bases and J by 0 bases, 18 bases remained unmatched. The CDR3 DNA reads as TGTGCCAGTACCCGGAGGCGAGACAGGGCCCAAGCTAGCAATCAGCCCCAGCATTTT. It translates to CASTRRRDRAQASNQPQHF.

This clone has a single count. The V and J genes are TRBV4-1 and TRBJ2-7; the D gene is possibly TRBD1 (5 bases). The CDR3 totals 15 residues. The germline CDR1 and CDR2 sequences are MGHRA and YSYEKL. V was clipped by 3 bases and J by 2 bases, with 14 bases between them. The CDR3 sequence is CASSHGARTTYEQYF. The CDR3 DNA reads TGCGCCAGCAGCCATGGAGCCCGGACAACCTACGAGCAGTACTTC.

The V call is TRBV9, the J call TRBJ1-6; a possible D gene is TRBD1 (6 bases). V lost 3 bases, J lost 0 bases, and 10 bases lay in between. The CDR3 runs to 16 residues. Germline V gene sequence: CDR1 SGDLS, CDR2 YYNGEE. CDR3 amino acids: CASSGTVLSYNSPLHF. The CDR3 nucleotides read TGTGCCAGCAGCGGGACAGTCCTCTCCTATAATTCACCCCTCCACTTT.

The V gene is TRBV19, the J gene TRBJ2-7; 7 bases align to TRBD1. CDR1 is LNHDA, CDR2 SQIVND, per germline (reference sequence). This CDR3 contains 14 residues. Trimming cost V 3 bases and J 1 base; bases outside gene matches: 3. This CDR3 is CASSIRDSSYEQYF. The DNA for the CDR3 is TGTGCCAGTAGTATCCGGGACAGTTCCTACGAGCAGTACTTC. The whole variable domain, filled in from reference TRBV19 and TRBJ2-7, reads DGGITQSPKYLFRKEGQNVTLSCEQNLNHDAMYWYRQDPGQGLRLIYYSQIVNDFQKGDIAEGYSVSREKKESFPLTVTSAQKNPTAFYLCASSIRDSSYEQYFGPGTRLTVT.

The DNA for the CDR3 is TGCGCCAGCAGCCAAGGGAACGGGATGAATCCCGGGGAGCTGTTTTTT. Protein sequence: CASSQGNGMNPGELFF. The chain recombines TRBV4-3 with TRBJ2-2; weak D call: TRBD2 (5 bases). This CDR3 comprises 16 residues. Germline V lookup: CDR1 LGHNA, CDR2 YSLEER. With 1 base removed from V and 6 bases from J, the gap between germline ends came to 15 bases.

The gene calls are TRBV7-8 and TRBJ1-2, with TRBD1 matching over 8 bases. Germline V CDR1 and CDR2: SGHVS, FQNEAQ. Trimming at V came to 5 bases and at J to 1 base, leaving 12 bases not matched to a gene. The CDR3 is 17 amino acids. CDR3 DNA sequence: TGTGCCAGCAGCCCTACAAGCGGGACAGGCTTTAACTATGGCTACACCTTC. Translation: CASSPTSGTGFNYGYTF.

The rearrangement links TRBV19 to TRBJ1-2; TRBD1 matches at 11 bases. Germline loops: CDR1 LNHDA, CDR2 SQIVND (reference sequence). The CDR3 has 14 residues. V shed 7 bases, J shed 7 bases, and the junction held 8 bases outside the gene matches. The CDR3 protein is CASMEDRGRGGYTF. The DNA for the CDR3 is TGTGCCAGTATGGAGGACAGGGGGCGCGGTGGCTACACCTTC.

V is TRBV6-2 or TRBV6-3 and J is TRBJ2-3, with 10 bases identical to TRBD2. J was trimmed by 5 bases and V by 3 bases; bases with no gene match: 17. Germline V gene sequence: CDR1 MNHEY, CDR2 SVGEGT. The CDR3 is 19 amino acids. CDR3 sequence reads: CASSYLSQSGGARGDTQYF. The DNA of the CDR3 is TGTGCCAGCAGTTATCTGTCCCAGAGCGGGGGGGCCCGGGGAGATACGCAGTATTTT.

This clone is a singleton in its sample. This chain uses TRBV3-1 (or the pseudogene TRBV3-2) with TRBJ2-7; D call uncertain. The CDR3 is 16 residues long. CDR1 and CDR2 (germline): LGHDT, YNNKEL (reference sequence). Trimming removed 6 bases at V and 6 bases at J, with 24 bases between. For the CDR3, the DNA is TGTGCCAGCAGTCCGTCCGTCGGGTTGACGGCCGCCGAGCAGTACTTC. This codes for CASSPSVGLTAAEQYF.

The V and J genes are TRBV7-9 and TRBJ2-7; the D gene is possibly TRBD1 (5 bases). The germline V gene has CDR1 SEHNR and CDR2 FQNEAQ (reference sequence). The V end lost 5 bases, the J end lost 6 bases, and 11 bases lay between the germline ends. This CDR3 spans 12 amino acids. CDR3 in amino acids: CASSTPDSEQYF. CDR3 DNA: TGTGCCAGCAGCACACCCGACAGCGAGCAGTACTTC.

The chain recombines TRBV5-1 with TRBJ1-1, with 8 positions matching TRBD1. The germline CDR1 and CDR2 sequences are SGHRS and YFSETQ. The CDR3 is 15 amino acids. The V segment lost 1 base and the J segment 3 bases; nucleotides outside the gene matches: 5. The CDR3 spells CASSLWPQGDTEAFF. DNA of the CDR3: TGCGCCAGCAGCTTGTGGCCACAGGGGGACACTGAAGCTTTCTTT.